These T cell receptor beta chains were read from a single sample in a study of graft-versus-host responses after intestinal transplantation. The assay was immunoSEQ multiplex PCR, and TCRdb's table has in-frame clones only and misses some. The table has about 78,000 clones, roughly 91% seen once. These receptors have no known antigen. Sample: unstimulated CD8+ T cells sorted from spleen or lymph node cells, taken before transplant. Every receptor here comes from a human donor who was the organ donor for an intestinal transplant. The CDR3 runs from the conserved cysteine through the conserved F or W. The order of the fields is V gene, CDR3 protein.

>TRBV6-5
CASSVGQNNSPLHF
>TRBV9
CASSPNWGNQPQHF
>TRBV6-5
CASSYSSGSGAGELFF
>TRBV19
CARDRRNEKLFF
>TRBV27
CASSLRLAGGQDTQYF
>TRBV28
CASSLTGLYEQYF
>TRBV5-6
CASSLANGGATDTQYF
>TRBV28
CASSLASGEIYSTDTQYF
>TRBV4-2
CASSQSVRGLWAGELFF
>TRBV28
CASSKGQGIDGYTF
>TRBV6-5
CASSTGEVGELFF
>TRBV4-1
CASSQDRVSQETQYF
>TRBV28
CASSIRSLLNEKLFF
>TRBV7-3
CASSLGGYLNNSPLHF
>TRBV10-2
CASRVPPFGYTF
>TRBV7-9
CASSIEGSTYEQYF
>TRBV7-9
CASSFGGNTGELFF
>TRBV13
CASSRITDTQYF
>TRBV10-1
CASSARDLEDTQYF
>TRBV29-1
CSVEDYLAGLVDEQFF
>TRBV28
CASSLTSGGPYQETQYF
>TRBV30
CAWSVAGGYEKLFF
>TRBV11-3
CASADRGGTDTQYF
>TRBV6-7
CASSYSGVRGPQETQYF
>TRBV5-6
CASSLGMRWREAFF
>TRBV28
CASRPPGANVLTF
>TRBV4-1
CASSYRDRATYEQYF
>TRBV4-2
CASSHHPGQGRPNEKLFF
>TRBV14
CASSQGSAGLGVEQYF
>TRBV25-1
CASRGRGQETQYF
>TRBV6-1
CASSDQEGFDTQYF
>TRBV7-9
CASSKMGGEFTTNEKLFF
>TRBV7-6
CASSSPRDRALGEQFF
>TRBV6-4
CASSEGAGAYNEQFF
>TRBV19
CASSGMVDEQYF
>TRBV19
CASSAAGNTYNEQFF
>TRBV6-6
CASSNPGMNSNQPQHF
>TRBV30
CAWSIPIWLNSGNTIYF
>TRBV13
CASSYRVPETQYF
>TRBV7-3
CASSLDSVDTQYF
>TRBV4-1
CASSLPGPAIGGYTF
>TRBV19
CASSWRDRGSTDTQYF
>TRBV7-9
CASSFGTGEQYF
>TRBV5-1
CASSLKPGSTEAFF